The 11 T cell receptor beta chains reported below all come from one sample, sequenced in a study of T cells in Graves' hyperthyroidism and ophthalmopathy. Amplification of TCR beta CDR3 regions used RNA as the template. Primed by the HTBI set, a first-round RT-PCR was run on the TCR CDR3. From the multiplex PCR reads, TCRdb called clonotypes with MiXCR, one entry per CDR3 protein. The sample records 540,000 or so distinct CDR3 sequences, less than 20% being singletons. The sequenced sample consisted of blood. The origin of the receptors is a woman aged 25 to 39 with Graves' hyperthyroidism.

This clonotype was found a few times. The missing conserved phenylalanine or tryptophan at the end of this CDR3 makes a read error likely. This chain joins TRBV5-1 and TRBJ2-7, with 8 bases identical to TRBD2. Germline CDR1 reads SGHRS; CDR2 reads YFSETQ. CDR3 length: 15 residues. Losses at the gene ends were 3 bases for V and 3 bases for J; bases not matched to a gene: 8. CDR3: CASSYIAGTSYEQYL. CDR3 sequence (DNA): TGCGCCAGCAGCTATATAGCGGGGACGAGCTACGAGCAGTACCTC.

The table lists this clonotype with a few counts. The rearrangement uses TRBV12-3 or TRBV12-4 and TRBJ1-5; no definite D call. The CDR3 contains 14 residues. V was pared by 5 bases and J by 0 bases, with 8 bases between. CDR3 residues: CASSPTNSNQPQHF. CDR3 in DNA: TGTGCCAGCAGTCCAACGAATAGCAATCAGCCCCAGCATTTT.

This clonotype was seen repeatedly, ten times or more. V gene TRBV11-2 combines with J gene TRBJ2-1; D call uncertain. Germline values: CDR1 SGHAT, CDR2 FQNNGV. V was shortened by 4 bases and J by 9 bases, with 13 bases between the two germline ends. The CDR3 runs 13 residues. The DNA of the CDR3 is TGTGCCAGCAGCTCGGGTCGTCGAAGTGAGCAGTTCTTC. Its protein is CASSSGRRSEQFF.

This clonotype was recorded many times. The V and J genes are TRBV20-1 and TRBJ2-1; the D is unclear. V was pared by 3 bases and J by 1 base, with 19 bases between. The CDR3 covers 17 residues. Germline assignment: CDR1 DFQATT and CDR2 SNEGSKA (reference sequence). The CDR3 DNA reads TGCAGTGCTAGTTGGTTCGCGGACGAACGATCCTACAATGAGCAGTTCTTC. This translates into CSASWFADERSYNEQFF.

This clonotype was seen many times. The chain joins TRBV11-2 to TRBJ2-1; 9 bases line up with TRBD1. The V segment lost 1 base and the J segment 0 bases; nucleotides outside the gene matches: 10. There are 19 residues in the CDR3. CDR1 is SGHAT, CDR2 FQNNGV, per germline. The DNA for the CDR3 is TGTGCCAGCAGCTTAGGGGGACAGGGTCCTTTTAGCTCCTACAATGAGCAGTTCTTC. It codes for CASSLGGQGPFSSYNEQFF.

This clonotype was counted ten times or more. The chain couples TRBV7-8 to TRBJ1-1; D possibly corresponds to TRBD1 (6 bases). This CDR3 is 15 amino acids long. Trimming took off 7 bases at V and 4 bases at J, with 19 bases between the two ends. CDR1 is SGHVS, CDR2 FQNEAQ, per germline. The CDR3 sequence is CASTNLDRGSTEAFF. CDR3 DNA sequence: TGTGCCAGCACCAACTTAGATAGGGGGTCCACTGAAGCTTTCTTT.

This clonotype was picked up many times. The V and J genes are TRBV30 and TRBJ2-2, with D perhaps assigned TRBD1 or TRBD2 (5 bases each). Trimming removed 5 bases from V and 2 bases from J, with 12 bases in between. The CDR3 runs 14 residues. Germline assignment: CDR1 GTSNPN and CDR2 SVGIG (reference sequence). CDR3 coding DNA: TGTGCCTGGGCACCGGGGCCTAACACCGGGGAGCTGTTTTTT. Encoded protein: CAWAPGPNTGELFF.

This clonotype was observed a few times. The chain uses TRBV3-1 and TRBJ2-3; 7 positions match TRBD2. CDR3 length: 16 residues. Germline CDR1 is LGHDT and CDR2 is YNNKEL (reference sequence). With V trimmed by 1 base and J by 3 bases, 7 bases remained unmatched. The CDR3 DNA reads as TGTGCCAGCAGCCAAGCTAGCGGCTTCCAAACAGATACGCAGTATTTT. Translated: CASSQASGFQTDTQYF.

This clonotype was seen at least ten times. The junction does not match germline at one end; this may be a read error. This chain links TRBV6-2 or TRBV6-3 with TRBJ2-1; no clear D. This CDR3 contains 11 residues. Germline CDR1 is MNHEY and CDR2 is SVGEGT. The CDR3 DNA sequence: TGCGCCAGCAGCTATAGTAATGAGCAGTTCTTC. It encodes CASSYSNEQFF.

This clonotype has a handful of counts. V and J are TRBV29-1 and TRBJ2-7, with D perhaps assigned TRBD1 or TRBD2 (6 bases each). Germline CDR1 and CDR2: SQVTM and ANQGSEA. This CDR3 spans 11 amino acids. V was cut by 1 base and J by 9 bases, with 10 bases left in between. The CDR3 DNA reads TGCAGCGTTGAAGGAGGGGGGCTGCAGTACTTC. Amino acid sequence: CSVEGGGLQYF.

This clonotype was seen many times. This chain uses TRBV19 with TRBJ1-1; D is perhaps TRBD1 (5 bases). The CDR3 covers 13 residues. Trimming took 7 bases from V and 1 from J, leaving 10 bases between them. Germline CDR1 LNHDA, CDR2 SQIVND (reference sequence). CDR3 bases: TGTGCCAGTACCCATACAGGGAACACTGAAGCTTTCTTT. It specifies CASTHTGNTEAFF.